A single sample is the source of the 13 T cell receptor beta chains below, sequenced in a study of Ad26.COV2.S vaccination and SARS-CoV-2 variants. Treatment given: some 20 received Ad26.COV2.S at low or high dose, single or two shots; 5 received placebo; per-sample allocation not given. The study sampled participants on day 63 after the first vaccine or placebo injection. The assay was immunoSEQ multiplex PCR, and TCRdb's table has in-frame clones only and misses some. The top ten clones hold 4.5% to 7% of a sample with some 330,000 clones, 85% to 90% of them seen once. The sequenced sample was peripheral blood, obtained in a trial of Ad26.COV2.S vaccine versus placebo. The receptors stem from a person aged 18-60 years who received the Ad26.COV2.S COVID-19 vaccine or a placebo.

The J gene is TRBJ1-1, the V gene TRBV7-8, with 8 positions matching TRBD1. The CDR3 contains 18 residues. Germline V lookup: CDR1 SGHVS, CDR2 FQNEAQ. With V trimmed by 2 bases and J by 2 bases, 13 bases remained unmatched. The CDR3 DNA reads TGTGCCAGCAGCTTACCCTCAATCTGGGACAGGACTAACACTGAAGCTTTCTTT. Protein: CASSLPSIWDRTNTEAFF.

The V call is TRBV19, the J call TRBJ1-1, with D tentatively TRBD1 (6 bases). The germline gives CDR1 LNHDA, CDR2 SQIVND (reference sequence). The CDR3 is made up of 11 amino acids. Deletions cut 8 bases from V and 13 bases from J, with 17 bases between. CDR3 region: CASSHGTIYFF. In DNA form, the CDR3 reads TGTGCCAGTTCTCATGGGACAATTTATTTCTTT.

CDR3 sequence (DNA): TGTGCCAGTAGCGGACAGCTCTCTGGAAACACCATATATTTT. It translates to CASSGQLSGNTIYF. The chain is built from TRBV19 and TRBJ1-3; D perhaps matches TRBD1 (6 bases). Trimming pared 6 bases from V and 0 bases from J, leaving 9 bases between. From germline, CDR1 is LNHDA and CDR2 SQIVND (reference sequence). The CDR3 has 14 residues.

The chain has TRBV6-2 or TRBV6-3 and TRBJ1-5; 10 positions match TRBD1. The CDR3 is 15 residues long. Germline lookup yields CDR1 MNHEY and CDR2 SVGEGT. V lost 4 bases and J lost 7; bases outside the gene matches: 7. The CDR3 sequence: CASSWLDRGLQPQHF. In nucleotides, the CDR3 is TGTGCCAGCAGTTGGCTGGACAGGGGGTTGCAGCCCCAGCATTTT.

The rearrangement uses TRBV13 and TRBJ2-2; D is undetermined. The ends were cut back, 1 base at V and 5 bases at J, with 5 bases in the middle. CDR1 and CDR2 (germline): PRHDT, FYEKMQ (reference sequence). This CDR3 is built from 13 residues. CDR3 sequence (DNA): TGTGCCAGCAGCTTAGTAGATACCGGGGAGCTGTTTTTT. Translation gives CASSLVDTGELFF.

The V and J genes are TRBV28 and TRBJ2-3; 9 bases agree with TRBD1. J was trimmed by 5 bases and V by 5 bases; bases with no gene match: 20. The CDR3 has 19 amino acids. From germline, CDR1 is MDHEN and CDR2 SYDVKM. For the CDR3, the DNA is TGTGCCAGCAGTCCCTTTAGGTTTGGGACAGGGAGGCAAGGAGATACGCAGTATTTT. Its protein is CASSPFRFGTGRQGDTQYF.

In DNA, the CDR3 is TGTGCCAGTAGTCCTTGGAGCGGGGGGCCAGGGGAGACCCAGTACTTC. Its translation: CASSPWSGGPGETQYF. The chain carries TRBV19 and TRBJ2-5; 9 bases match TRBD2. The CDR3 runs to 16 residues. The germline CDR1 and CDR2 sequences are LNHDA and SQIVND (reference sequence). Unmatched junction bases numbered 12, after V lost 5 bases and J lost 5 bases.

This rearrangement joins TRBV9 to TRBJ2-1; D gene uncertain. Trimming cost V 2 bases and J 4 bases, with 10 bases left between them. The germline gives CDR1 SGDLS, CDR2 YYNGEE. The CDR3 is 14 residues long. CDR3 DNA sequence: TGTGCCAGCAGCGTGCTGGGGTTGTACAATGAGCAGTTCTTC. This translates into CASSVLGLYNEQFF.

The V gene is TRBV6-2 or TRBV6-3, the J gene TRBJ2-7; TRBD1 matches at 7 bases. The CDR3 contains 15 residues. Germline CDR1 MNHEY, CDR2 SVGEGT. V lost 0 bases, J lost 0 bases, and 2 bases stayed unmatched. The CDR3 coding sequence is TGTGCCAGCAGTTACTCAGGGGGCTTCTCCTACGAGCAGTACGTC. Translation: CASSYSGGFSYEQYV.

J is TRBJ1-5 and V is TRBV6-5; TRBD1 might be the D (6 bases). V lost 8 bases to trimming and J lost 10 bases, with 21 bases between them. Germline V lookup: CDR1 MNHEY, CDR2 SVGAGI. The CDR3 length is 14 residues. CDR3 sequence (DNA): TGTGCCAGCTCAAGGGAGGGGGGGGCAGCCCCCCAGCATTTT. Translation gives CASSREGGAAPQHF.

This clone was observed once. This chain links TRBV3-1 (or the pseudogene TRBV3-2) with TRBJ2-7, with D possibly being TRBD2 (7 bases). The CDR3 length is 14 residues. The germline V gene encodes CDR1 LGHDT and CDR2 YNNKEL (reference sequence). Between the trimmed V and J ends, which lost 4 bases and 2 bases, there was a span of 12 bases. The chain's CDR3 is CASSPPGGPYEQYF. Here the CDR3 DNA reads TGTGCCAGCAGCCCCCCCGGGGGGCCCTACGAGCAGTACTTC.

The sample holds one count of this clone. The J gene is TRBJ2-2, the V gene TRBV14, with no clear D. The V end was cut by 0 bases, the J end by 2 bases, with 13 bases between. CDR3 length: 17 residues. CDR1 SGHDN and CDR2 FVKESK come from the germline V gene. CDR3 nucleotide sequence: TGTGCCAGCAGCCAAGATCGTAGGTTTCGAAACACCGGGGAGCTGTTTTTT. Its protein is CASSQDRRFRNTGELFF.

This clone has just one count. V gene TRBV2 combines with J gene TRBJ2-7; D not certain. The CDR3 spans 13 residues. Trimming shortened V by 3 bases and J by 0 bases, and 6 bases separated the two germline ends. Germline V gene data show CDR1 as SNHLY and CDR2 as FYNNEI. The CDR3 sequence: CASSDRYSYEQYV. DNA for the CDR3: TGTGCCAGCAGTGATAGGTACTCCTACGAGCAGTACGTC.